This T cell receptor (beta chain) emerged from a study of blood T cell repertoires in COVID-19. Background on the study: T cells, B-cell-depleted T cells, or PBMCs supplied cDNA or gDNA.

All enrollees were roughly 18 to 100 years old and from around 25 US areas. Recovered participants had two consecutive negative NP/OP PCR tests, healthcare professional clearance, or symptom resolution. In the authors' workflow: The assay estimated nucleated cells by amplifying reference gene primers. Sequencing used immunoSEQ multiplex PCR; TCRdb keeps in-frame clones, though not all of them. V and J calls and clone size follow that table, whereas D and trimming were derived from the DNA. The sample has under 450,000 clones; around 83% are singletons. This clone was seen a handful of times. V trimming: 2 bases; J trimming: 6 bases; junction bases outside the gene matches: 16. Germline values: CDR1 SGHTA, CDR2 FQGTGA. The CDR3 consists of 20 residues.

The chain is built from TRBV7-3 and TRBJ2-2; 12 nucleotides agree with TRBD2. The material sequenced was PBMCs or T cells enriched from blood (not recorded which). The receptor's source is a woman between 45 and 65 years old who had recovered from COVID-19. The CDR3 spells CASSLRTGTSGSVSAGELFF. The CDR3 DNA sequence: TGTGCCAGCAGCTTACGAACCGGGACTAGCGGGTCCGTGTCTGCCGGGGAGCTGTTTTTT.